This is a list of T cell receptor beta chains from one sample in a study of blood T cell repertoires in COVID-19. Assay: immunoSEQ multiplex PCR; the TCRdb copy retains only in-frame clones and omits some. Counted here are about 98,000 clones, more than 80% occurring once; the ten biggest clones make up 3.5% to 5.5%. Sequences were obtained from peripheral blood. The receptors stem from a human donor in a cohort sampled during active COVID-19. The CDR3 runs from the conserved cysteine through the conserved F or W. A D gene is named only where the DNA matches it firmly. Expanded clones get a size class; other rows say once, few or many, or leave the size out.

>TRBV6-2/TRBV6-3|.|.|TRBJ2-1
CASSYVYKPQLAGASNNEQFF
TGTGCCAGCAGTTACGTGTACAAACCCCAACTGGCGGGGGCGTCCAACAATGAGCAGTTCTTC
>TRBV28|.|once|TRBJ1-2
CASSLRGKAYGYTF
TGTGCCAGCAGTTTACGGGGGAAGGCCTATGGCTACACCTTC
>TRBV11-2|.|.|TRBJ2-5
CASSSRTGKETQYF
TGTGCCAGCAGCTCCAGAACAGGGAAAGAGACCCAGTACTTC
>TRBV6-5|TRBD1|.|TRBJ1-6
CASRPDRGESPLHF
TGTGCCAGCAGACCGGACAGGGGGGAATCACCCCTCCACTTT
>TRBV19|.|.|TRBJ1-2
CASRGYYGYTF
TGTGCCTCCCGGGGGTACTATGGCTACACCTTC
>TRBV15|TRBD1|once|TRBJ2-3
CATSRDPGTGTDTQYF
TGTGCCACCAGCAGAGATCCCGGGACAGGCACAGATACGCAGTATTTT
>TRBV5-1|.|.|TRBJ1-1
CASSSTGLGNTEAFF
TGCGCCAGCAGTTCTACAGGGTTGGGGAACACTGAAGCTTTCTTT
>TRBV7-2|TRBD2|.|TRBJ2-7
CASSPRTSGGAKTYEQYF
TGTGCCAGCAGCCCACGGACTAGCGGGGGGGCCAAGACCTACGAGCAGTACTTC
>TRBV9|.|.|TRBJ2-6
CASSVPGRGSSNVLTF
TGTGCCAGCAGCGTGCCAGGCAGGGGCTCTTCCAACGTCCTGACTTTC
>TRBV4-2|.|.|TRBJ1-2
CASSQDSTANYGYTF
TGTGCCAGCAGCCAAGATTCCACTGCGAACTATGGCTACACCTTC
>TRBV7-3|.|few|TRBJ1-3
CASSLIRSADENTIYF
TGTGCCAGCAGCTTAATTCGTTCTGCGGATGAGAACACCATATATTTT
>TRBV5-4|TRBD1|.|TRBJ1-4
CASSFPGQGNEKLFF
TGTGCCAGCAGCTTTCCGGGACAGGGTAATGAAAAACTGTTTTTT
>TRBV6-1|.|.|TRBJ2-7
CASSEQAGSYEQYF
TGTGCCAGCAGTGAACAGGCGGGGTCCTACGAGCAGTACTTC
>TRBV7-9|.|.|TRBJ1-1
CASSAGVNTEAFF
TGTGCCAGCAGCGCCGGGGTGAACACTGAAGCTTTCTTT
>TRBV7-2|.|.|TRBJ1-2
CASSPDRFYGYTF
TGTGCCAGCAGCCCCGACAGGTTCTATGGCTACACCTTC
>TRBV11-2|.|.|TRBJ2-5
CASSRERGAQETQYF
TGTGCCAGCAGTAGGGAACGTGGGGCCCAAGAGACCCAGTACTTC
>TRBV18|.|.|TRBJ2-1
CASSPILEDNEQFF
TGTGCCAGCTCACCAATACTAGAGGACAATGAGCAGTTCTTC
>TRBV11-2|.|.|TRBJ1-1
CASTRAGANTEAFF
TGTGCCAGCACCAGAGCGGGGGCTAACACTGAAGCTTTCTTT
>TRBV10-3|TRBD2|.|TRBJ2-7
CANGGGSSYEQYF
TGTGCCAACGGGGGGGGGAGCTCCTACGAGCAGTACTTC
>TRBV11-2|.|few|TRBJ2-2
CASSLVDGVGTGELFF
TGTGCCAGCAGCTTAGTAGACGGGGTGGGGACCGGGGAGCTGTTTTTT
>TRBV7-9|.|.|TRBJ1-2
CASSLGGDYGYTF
TGTGCCAGCAGCTTAGGGGGAGACTATGGCTACACCTTC
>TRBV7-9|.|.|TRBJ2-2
CASSLRGNTGELFF
TGTGCCAGCAGCTTACGGGGGAACACCGGGGAGCTGTTTTTT
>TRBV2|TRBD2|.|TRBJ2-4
CASSLRSSGGVVKNIQYF
TGTGCCAGCAGTTTAAGGTCTAGCGGGGGTGTCGTCAAAAACATTCAGTACTTC
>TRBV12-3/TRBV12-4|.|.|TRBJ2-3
CASISRGDTQYF
TGTGCCAGCATCTCCCGGGGGGATACGCAGTATTTT
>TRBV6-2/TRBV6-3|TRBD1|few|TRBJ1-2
CASSYGGTGQGYTF
TGTGCCAGCAGTTACGGAGGGACAGGACAGGGCTACACCTTC
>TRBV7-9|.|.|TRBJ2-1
CASSYRTAGANSEQFF
TGTGCCAGCAGCTACCGGACAGCAGGAGCAAACAGTGAGCAGTTCTTC
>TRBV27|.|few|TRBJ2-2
CASSLGQIGELFF
TGTGCCAGCAGTTTGGGGCAGATCGGGGAGCTGTTTTTT
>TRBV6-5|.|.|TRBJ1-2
CASSYSGRNGYTF
TGTGCCAGCAGTTACTCGGGGAGGAATGGCTACACCTTC
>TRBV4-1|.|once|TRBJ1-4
CASSPREREEEKLFF
TGCGCCAGCAGCCCCCGGGAAAGGGAGGAGGAAAAACTGTTTTTT
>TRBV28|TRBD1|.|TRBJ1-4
CASRPTGGNEKLFF
TGTGCCAGCAGGCCGACAGGGGGAAATGAAAAACTGTTTTTT
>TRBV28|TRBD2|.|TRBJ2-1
CASSSQLAGYFNEQFF
TGTGCCAGCAGTTCACAACTAGCGGGGTATTTCAATGAGCAGTTCTTC
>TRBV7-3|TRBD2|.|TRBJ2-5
CASSLTSGVYQETQYF
TGTGCCAGCAGCCTCACGAGCGGGGTTTATCAAGAGACCCAGTACTTC
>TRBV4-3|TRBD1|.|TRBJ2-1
CASSQDSSRTGANEQFF
TGCGCCAGCAGCCAAGATTCCAGCCGGACAGGGGCCAATGAGCAGTTCTTC
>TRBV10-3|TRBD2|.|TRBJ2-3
CAISEPNPSGPGADTQYF
TGTGCCATCAGTGAGCCGAATCCTAGCGGACCGGGGGCAGATACGCAGTATTTT
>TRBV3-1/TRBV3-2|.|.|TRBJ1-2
CASSQGLSGSYGYTF
TGTGCCAGCAGCCAAGGTCTGTCAGGCTCCTATGGCTACACCTTC
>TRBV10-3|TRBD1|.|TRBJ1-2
CAISEGTGFNYGYTF
TGTGCCATCAGTGAGGGGACAGGCTTTAACTATGGCTACACCTTC
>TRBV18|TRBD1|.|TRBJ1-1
CASSLGQVEAFF
TGTGCCAGCTCACTAGGACAGGTTGAAGCTTTCTTT
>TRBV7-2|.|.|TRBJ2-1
CASILEVGYNEQFF
TGTGCCAGCATCCTAGAGGTCGGGTACAATGAGCAGTTCTTC